The 16 T cell receptor beta chains presented below share a single source sample, sequenced in a study of monozygotic twins with cystic fibrosis. The assay was immunoSEQ multiplex PCR, and TCRdb's table has in-frame clones only and misses some. The table includes around 33,000 clones, under 90% detected once. Material: blood. All receptors come from a girl between 2 and 10 years old with cystic fibrosis.

This clone occurred a few times. The chain carries TRBV20-1 and TRBJ1-1; no reliable D call. The CDR3 loop spans 10 amino acids. The V and J ends lost 5 bases and 9 bases respectively, with 10 bases between them. Germline assignment: CDR1 DFQATT and CDR2 SNEGSKA (reference sequence). CDR3 nucleotide sequence: TGCAGTGCTGAGAAGGCTAAAGCTTTCTTT. It is translated as CSAEKAKAFF.

The rearrangement links TRBV7-9 to TRBJ2-1, with 7 bases identical to TRBD2. J gave up 4 bases and V 0 bases, and 12 bases lay outside the gene matches. The CDR3 runs 18 residues. The germline V gene has CDR1 SEHNR and CDR2 FQNEAQ (reference sequence). The CDR3 loop reads CASSLAGRVTDVYNEQFF. CDR3 DNA: TGTGCCAGCAGCTTAGCGGGGAGGGTTACGGACGTATACAATGAGCAGTTCTTC. Filled out from reference TRBV7-9 and TRBJ2-1, the complete variable domain reads DTGVSQNPRHKITKRGQNVTFRCDPISEHNRLYWYRQTLGQGPEFLTYFQNEAQLEKSRLLSDRFSAERPKGSFSTLEIQRTEQGDSAMYLCASSLAGRVTDVYNEQFFGPGTRLTVL.

This clone was observed a single time. The genes are TRBV6-1 and TRBJ1-2; D uncertain. Per the germline V gene, CDR1 is MNHNS and CDR2 is SASEGT. The CDR3 has 18 residues. V was trimmed by 3 bases and J by 1 base, leaving 21 bases between them. CDR3 nucleotides: TGTGCCAGCAGTGAGGTTTACACTGCCCGGAAATTTAACTATGGCTACACCTTC. Protein: CASSEVYTARKFNYGYTF.

The chain carries TRBV29-1 and TRBJ1-2, with 10 bases lining up with TRBD1. The CDR3 is made up of 13 amino acids. The ends lost 3 bases at V and 8 bases at J; junction bases unmatched: 6. Germline CDR1 and CDR2: SQVTM and ANQGSEA. Here the CDR3 DNA reads TGCAGCGTTGAGAGGGACAGGGGCGGGGGCTACACCTTC. As protein: CSVERDRGGGYTF.

The chain carries TRBV9 and TRBJ1-4; D might be TRBD1 (5 bases). From germline, CDR1 is SGDLS and CDR2 YYNGEE. CDR3 length: 14 amino acids. Trimming removed 3 bases at V and 6 bases at J, with 12 bases between. The CDR3 spells CASSARQRDEKLFF. The DNA of the CDR3 is TGTGCCAGCAGCGCAAGACAGCGGGATGAAAAACTGTTTTTT. Variable domain in full (rest from reference TRBV9 and TRBJ1-4): DSGVTQTPKHLITATGQRVTLRCSPRSGDLSVYWYQQSLDQGLQFLIQYYNGEERAKGNILERFSAQQFPDLHSELNLSSLELGDSALYFCASSARQRDEKLFFGSGTQLSVL.

V and J are TRBV4-2 and TRBJ2-1; TRBD1 might be the D (5 bases). This CDR3 spans 17 amino acids. V lost 0 bases and J lost 3, with 15 bases in between. Germline CDR1 is LGHNA and CDR2 is YNFKEQ. The CDR3 bases are TGTGCCAGCAGCCAAGATGGGGCTAGTAACGTCTACAATGAGCAGTTCTTC. This codes for CASSQDGASNVYNEQFF.

The V call is TRBV18, the J call TRBJ2-5, with D possibly TRBD2 on 5 matching bases. This CDR3 spans 14 amino acids. Germline V gene lookup returns CDR1 KGHSH and CDR2 LQKENI. Deletions cut 0 bases from V and 5 bases from J, with 10 bases between. DNA for the CDR3: TGTGCCAGCTCACCACCTGAGGGTTGGGAGACCCAGTACTTC. Translating it yields CASSPPEGWETQYF.

This clone has more than one count but fewer than ten. This chain uses TRBV5-1 with TRBJ1-1; 11 bases are shared with TRBD1. Germline V gives CDR1 SGHRS, CDR2 YFSETQ. The J segment lost 5 bases and the V segment lost 4 bases, leaving 7 bases of the junction unmatched. The CDR3 loop spans 15 amino acids. The CDR3 protein is CASSPGQGAFTEAFF. CDR3 DNA sequence: TGCGCCAGCAGCCCTGGACAGGGGGCATTTACTGAAGCTTTCTTT.

The chain joins TRBV29-1 to TRBJ1-2; 8 positions match TRBD1. This CDR3 comprises 15 residues. V was clipped by 1 base and J by 4 bases; unmatched bases: 8. The germline gives CDR1 SQVTM, CDR2 ANQGSEA. DNA for the CDR3: TGCAGCGTTGAAGCCGCCGGGACAGGTAGCTATGGCTACACCTTC. Protein: CSVEAAGTGSYGYTF.

The genes are TRBV18 and TRBJ2-2; D not resolved. V was trimmed by 2 bases and J by 4 bases, leaving 8 bases between them. Germline V CDR1 and CDR2: KGHSH, LQKENI. The CDR3 has 14 amino acids. CDR3 region: CASSPGVVTGELFF. The CDR3 coding sequence is TGTGCCAGCTCACCAGGGGTAGTCACCGGGGAGCTGTTTTTT.

The chain has TRBV7-8 and TRBJ2-5; D is perhaps TRBD2 (6 bases). Per germline, CDR1 SGHVS and CDR2 FQNEAQ. V was clipped by 5 bases and J by 4 bases, with 17 bases between them. This CDR3 region has 15 residues. The CDR3 loop is CASSLRGGPGETQYF. The CDR3 nucleotides read TGTGCCAGCAGCCTACGCGGAGGGCCAGGAGAGACCCAGTACTTC.

The rearrangement links TRBV19 to TRBJ1-2, with 7 bases that match TRBD1. CDR1 and CDR2 (germline): LNHDA, SQIVND (reference sequence). With V trimmed by 1 base and J by 4 bases, 15 bases remained unmatched. The length of the CDR3 is 18 residues. The CDR3 reads CASSIAGNQQGIGYGYTF. The CDR3 DNA reads TGTGCCAGTAGTATAGCGGGGAACCAACAGGGGATTGGCTATGGCTACACCTTC. Together with reference TRBV19 and TRBJ1-2, the CDR3 gives the full variable domain: DGGITQSPKYLFRKEGQNVTLSCEQNLNHDAMYWYRQDPGQGLRLIYYSQIVNDFQKGDIAEGYSVSREKKESFPLTVTSAQKNPTAFYLCASSIAGNQQGIGYGYTFGSGTRLTVV.

The gene calls are TRBV7-8 and TRBJ2-5, with a possible D match to TRBD1 (5 bases). The V end lost 7 bases, the J end lost 3 bases, and 15 bases lay between the germline ends. Germline values: CDR1 SGHVS, CDR2 FQNEAQ. This CDR3 has 14 residues. The CDR3 DNA sequence: TGTGCCAGCACCCTCCCGGGCAGGGAAGAGACCCAGTACTTC. This translates into CASTLPGREETQYF.

This sequence joins TRBV4-3 and TRBJ2-3; 12 bases match TRBD2. V lost 0 bases and J lost 12; bases outside the gene matches: 13. Germline V gene data show CDR1 as LGHNA and CDR2 as YSLEER. This CDR3 has 17 residues. CDR3 protein: CASSQDPPSGGASFQYF. The DNA for the CDR3 is TGCGCCAGCAGCCAAGACCCACCTAGCGGGGGGGCTAGTTTTCAGTATTTT.

This chain joins TRBV11-2 and TRBJ2-2; D gene ambiguous. CDR3 length: 14 residues. Trimming left V 1 base short and J 1 base short, with 4 bases between. Germline V gene data show CDR1 as SGHAT and CDR2 as FQNNGV. Here the CDR3 reads CASSLGLNTGELFF. The CDR3 DNA follows: TGTGCCAGCAGCTTAGGTCTGAACACCGGGGAGCTGTTTTTT.

The CDR3 is CASSGGLLNTEAFF. The CDR3 region has the DNA TGTGCCAGCTCGGGGGGCCTTTTGAACACTGAAGCTTTCTTT. The chain couples TRBV9 to TRBJ1-1; D might be TRBD1 (6 bases). The length of the CDR3 is 14 residues. V shed 7 bases and J shed 0 bases, with 13 bases lying between them. Looked up from germline, CDR1 is SGDLS and CDR2 is YYNGEE.